This T cell receptor beta chain appears in the sequencing data of a study of TET2 disruption in CD19-targeted CAR T cells. CDR3 length equals 16 residues. Unmatched junction bases numbered 10, after V lost 6 bases and J lost 2 bases. For this clone: Its target is not known. The sequence runs out 3 residues before the end of the CDR3; the remainder is reconstructed from the germline J gene.

Clones were sequenced by immunoSEQ multiplex PCR, and TCRdb holds only the in-frame ones, with some missing. The sample includes 25,000 to 30,000 clones. Documented treatment: autologous CTL019 cells: CD19 CAR with 4-1BB and CD3 zeta domains. The CD19 CAR included TCR zeta plus 4-1BB costimulatory signaling. T cells for CTL019 manufacturing were collected from peripheral blood by leukapheresis. The rearrangement joins TRBV12-3 or TRBV12-4 to TRBJ2-3, with 8 bases matching TRBD2. This material consisted of CD8- CAR+ T cells sorted from cultured blood T cells, taken for CD19 CAR T cell therapy. As for subset: CD8-negative CAR-positive T cells from the infusion product. The receptor's source is a man in his 70s with chronic lymphocytic leukemia. The CDR3 DNA, read in part, is TGTGCCAGCAGACCAAGGACTAGCATGGCCACAGATACG. Encoded protein: CASRPRTSMATDT. The whole CDR3 sequence reads CASRPRTSMATDTQYF.